This T cell receptor beta chain was identified in a study of vaccination effects on CD4 cells after COVID-19. As for this clone: As yet, its antigen is unknown.

TCRdb's copy holds only in-frame clones and misses some; the assay was immunoSEQ multiplex PCR. The sample has 50,000 to 65,000 clones, roughly 73% seen once. Before sequencing took place, the ViraFEST assay used viral peptide pools to expand antigen-specific CD4+ T cells. CD4+ T cell isolation took place after 10 days of culture. Nucleocapsid antibody tests were negative, and the vaccine recipients had no prior SARS-CoV-2 infection. The CDR3 has 13 amino acids. Germline-derived CDR1 and CDR2 are DFQATT and SNEGSKA (reference sequence). Trimming took 3 bases from V and 5 from J; bases not matched to a gene: 5.

The TCR was taken from a human donor who received a COVID-19 vaccine. This sequence joins TRBV20-1 and TRBJ2-5; 8 nucleotides line up with TRBD1. The material sequenced was CD4+ T cells from PBMCs cultured with HCoV-OC43 spike peptides, taken before COVID-19 vaccination. The subset is: HCoV-OC43 spike overlapping peptide pool stimulation. CDR3 coding DNA: TGCAGTGCTAGTCGACAGGGGCCCGAGACCCAGTACTTC. It is translated as CSASRQGPETQYF.